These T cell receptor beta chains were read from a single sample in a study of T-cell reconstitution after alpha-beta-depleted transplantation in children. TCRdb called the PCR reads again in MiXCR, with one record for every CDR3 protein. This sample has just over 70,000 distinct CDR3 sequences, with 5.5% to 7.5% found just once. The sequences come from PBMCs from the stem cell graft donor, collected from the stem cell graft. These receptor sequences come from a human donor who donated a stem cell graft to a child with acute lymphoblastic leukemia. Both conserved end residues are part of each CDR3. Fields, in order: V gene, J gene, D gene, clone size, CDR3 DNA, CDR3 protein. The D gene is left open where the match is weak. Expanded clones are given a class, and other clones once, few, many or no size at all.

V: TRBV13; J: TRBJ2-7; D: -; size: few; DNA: TGTGCCAGCAGCTTAGGGAATTTCTACGAGCAGTACTTC; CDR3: CASSLGNFYEQYF
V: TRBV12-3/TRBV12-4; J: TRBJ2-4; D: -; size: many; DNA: TGTGCCAGCAGGACCCCAGGGAGAACCAAAAACATTCAGTACTTC; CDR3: CASRTPGRTKNIQYF
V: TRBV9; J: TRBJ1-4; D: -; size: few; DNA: TGTGCCAGCAGCGTGGGGCCCGCGAATGAAAAACTGTTTTTT; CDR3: CASSVGPANEKLFF
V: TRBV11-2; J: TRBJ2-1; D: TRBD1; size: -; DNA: TGTGCCAGCAGCTCCCCGGGACAGGGAGGGAATGAGCAGTTCTTC; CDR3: CASSSPGQGGNEQFF
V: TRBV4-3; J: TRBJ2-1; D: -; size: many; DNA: TGCGCCAGCAGCCCCGGCCTAATCCGAGACAACTACAATGAGCAGTTCTTC; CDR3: CASSPGLIRDNYNEQFF
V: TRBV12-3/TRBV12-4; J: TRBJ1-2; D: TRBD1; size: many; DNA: TGTGCCAGCAGTCCGCTCGACAGGGAATGGGTTGGCTACACCTTC; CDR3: CASSPLDREWVGYTF
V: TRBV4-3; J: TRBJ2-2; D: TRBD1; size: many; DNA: TGCGCCAGCAGCCAAATTCCGGGACAGGGTCTTACCGGGGAGCTGTTTTTT; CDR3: CASSQIPGQGLTGELFF
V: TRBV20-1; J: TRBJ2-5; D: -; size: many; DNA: TGCAGTGCTAGAATCCCTGGGCTTGAGACCCAGTACTTC; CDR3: CSARIPGLETQYF
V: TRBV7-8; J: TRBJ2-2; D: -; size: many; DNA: TGTGCCAGCAGCTTCCGCGGGGAGCTGTTTTTT; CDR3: CASSFRGELFF
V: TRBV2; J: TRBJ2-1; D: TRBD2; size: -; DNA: TGTGCCTGCTGCGACCCCTCCACTAGCGGGGGTTACAATGAGCAGTTCTTC; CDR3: CACCDPSTSGGYNEQFF
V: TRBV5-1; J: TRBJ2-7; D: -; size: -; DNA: TGCTCCAGCAGCTGGGGAGAGGTTTACGAGCAGTACTTC; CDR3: CSSSWGEVYEQYF
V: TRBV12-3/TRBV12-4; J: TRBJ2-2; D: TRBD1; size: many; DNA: TGTGCCAGCAGTTTAGTTTTGATGGGGGACAGAGACACCGGGGAGCTGTTTTTT; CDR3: CASSLVLMGDRDTGELFF
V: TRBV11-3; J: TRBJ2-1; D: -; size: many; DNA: TGTGCCAGCAGCTGGGCGGGGGCGAATGAGCAGTTCTTC; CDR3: CASSWAGANEQFF
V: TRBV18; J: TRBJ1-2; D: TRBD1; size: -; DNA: TGTGCCAGCTCACCACCGGGACAGGGTTATGGCTACACCTTC; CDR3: CASSPPGQGYGYTF
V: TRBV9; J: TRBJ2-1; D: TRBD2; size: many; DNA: TGTGCCAGCAGCGTAGGGTGGGGGGGGACTTTTGAGCAGTTCTTC; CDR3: CASSVGWGGTFEQFF
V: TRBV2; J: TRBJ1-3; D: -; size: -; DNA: TGTGCCAGCAGCCGGGACCTCCCAGGCGAAAACACCATATATTTT; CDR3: CASSRDLPGENTIYF
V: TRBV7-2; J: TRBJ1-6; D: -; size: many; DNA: TGTGCCAGCAGCTTAGAAGGGTCGTCGAATTCACCCCTCCACTTT; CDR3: CASSLEGSSNSPLHF
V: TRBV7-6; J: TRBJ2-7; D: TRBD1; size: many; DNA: TGTGCCAGCAGCTTGGACAGGGGGTCCGAGCAGTACTTC; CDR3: CASSLDRGSEQYF
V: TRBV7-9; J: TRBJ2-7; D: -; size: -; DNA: TGTGCCAGCAGCTCAGGGGTTGGGCGGCACTACGAGCAGTACTTC; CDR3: CASSSGVGRHYEQYF
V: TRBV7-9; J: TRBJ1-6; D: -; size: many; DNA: TGTGCCAGCAGCTACACTACGGGAAATTCACCCCTCCACTTT; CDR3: CASSYTTGNSPLHF
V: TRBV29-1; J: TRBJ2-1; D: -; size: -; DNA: TGCAGCGTTGAAGGTCTGTTGTTTTACAATGAGCAGTTCTTC; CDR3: CSVEGLLFYNEQFF
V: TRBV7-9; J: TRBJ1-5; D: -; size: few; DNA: TGTGCCAGCAGCTTTGACACTCTCCATCAGCCCCAGCATTTT; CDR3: CASSFDTLHQPQHF
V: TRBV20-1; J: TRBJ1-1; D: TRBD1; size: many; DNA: TGCAGTGCCGGGACAGGGCGTGACACTGAAGCTTTCTTT; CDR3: CSAGTGRDTEAFF
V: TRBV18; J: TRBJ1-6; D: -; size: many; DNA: TGTGCCAGCTCACGGGACAATCTTTCACCCCTCCACTTT; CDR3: CASSRDNLSPLHF
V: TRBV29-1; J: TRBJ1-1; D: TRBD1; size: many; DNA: TGCAGCGTTGAAGGGCCCCTCGGGACAGTAAACACTGAAGCTTTCTTT; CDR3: CSVEGPLGTVNTEAFF
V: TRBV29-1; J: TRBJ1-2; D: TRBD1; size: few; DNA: TGCAGCGTTCATGACCCTAGGCCGGAACAGGGGGCGAGGGGCTACACCTTC; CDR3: CSVHDPRPEQGARGYTF
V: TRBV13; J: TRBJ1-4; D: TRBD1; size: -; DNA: TGTGCCAGCAGCCCCCGGACAGGGGGCAATGAAAAACTGTTTTTT; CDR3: CASSPRTGGNEKLFF
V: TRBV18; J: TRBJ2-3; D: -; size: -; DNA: TGTGCCAGCTCACCGAACCCTAATTCCGGGACGAATTTT; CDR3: CASSPNPNSGTNF
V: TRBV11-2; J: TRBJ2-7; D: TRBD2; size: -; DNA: TGTGCCAGCAGCTTAGGGGCTAGCGGGAGATCTTGGGCCTACGAGCAGTACTTC; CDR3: CASSLGASGRSWAYEQYF
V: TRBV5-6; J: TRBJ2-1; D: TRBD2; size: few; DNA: TGTGCCAGCAGCTTGGAGGGTAGCGGGCGCTCCTACAATGAGCAGTTCTTC; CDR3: CASSLEGSGRSYNEQFF
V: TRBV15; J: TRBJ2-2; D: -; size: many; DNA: TGTGCCACCAGCGCCCGGAGCGTGTGGGAGAACACCGGGGAGCTGTTTTTT; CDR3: CATSARSVWENTGELFF
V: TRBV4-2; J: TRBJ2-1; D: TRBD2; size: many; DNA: TGTGCCAGCAGCCAAGGATGGGCGGGGGTAAACAATGAGCAGTTCTTC; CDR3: CASSQGWAGVNNEQFF
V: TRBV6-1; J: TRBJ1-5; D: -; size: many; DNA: TGTGCCAGCAGTGGGGGTTTCAATCAGCCCCAGCATTTT; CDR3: CASSGGFNQPQHF
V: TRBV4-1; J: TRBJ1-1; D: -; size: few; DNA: TGCGCCAGCAGCCAAGATCGGTCGGTCACTGAAGCTTTCTTT; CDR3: CASSQDRSVTEAFF
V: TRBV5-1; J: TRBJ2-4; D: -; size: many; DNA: TGCGCCAGCAGCTTGGAAGGGACTGGAGTAAACATTCAGTACTTC; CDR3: CASSLEGTGVNIQYF
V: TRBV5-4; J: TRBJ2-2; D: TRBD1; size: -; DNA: TGTGCCAGCAGCCCAGGGGGAATATCGGCCGGGGAGCTGTTTTTT; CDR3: CASSPGGISAGELFF
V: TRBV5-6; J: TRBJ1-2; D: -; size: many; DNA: TGTGCCAGCAGCTCTCCGGGACCCCCGGGGGATGGCTACACCTTC; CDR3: CASSSPGPPGDGYTF
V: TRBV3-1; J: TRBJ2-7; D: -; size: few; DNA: TGTGCCAGCAGCCAAGTTCCCCGGGCTCCGCAGGAGCAGTACTTC; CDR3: CASSQVPRAPQEQYF
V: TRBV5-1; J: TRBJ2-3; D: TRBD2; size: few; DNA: TGCGCCAGCAGCCGAACTAGCGATGATACGCAGTATTTT; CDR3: CASSRTSDDTQYF
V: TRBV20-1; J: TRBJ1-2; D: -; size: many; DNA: TGCAGTGCTCCGACAGGAACTAACTATGGCTACACCTTC; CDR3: CSAPTGTNYGYTF
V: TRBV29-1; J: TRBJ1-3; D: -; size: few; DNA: TGCAGCGTCGAAACAGCGGAGGCTGGAAACACCATATATTTT; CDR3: CSVETAEAGNTIYF
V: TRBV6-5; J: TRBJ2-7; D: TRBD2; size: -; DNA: TGTGCCAGCCGGGAGGGGGGGACTAGGTACGAGCAGTACTTC; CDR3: CASREGGTRYEQYF
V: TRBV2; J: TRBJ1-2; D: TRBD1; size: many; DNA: TGTGCCAGCAGCTATAAGACTCGGACAGGGGGCTACTATGGCTACACCTTC; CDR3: CASSYKTRTGGYYGYTF
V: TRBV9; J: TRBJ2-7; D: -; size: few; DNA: TGTGCCAGCCCTGTGGTAACAGATCCAAAGGGGCAGTACTTC; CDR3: CASPVVTDPKGQYF
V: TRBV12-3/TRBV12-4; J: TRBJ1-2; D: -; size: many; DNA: TGTGCCAGCAGTCCACTAAGTGGGCTTGGCTACACCTTC; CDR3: CASSPLSGLGYTF
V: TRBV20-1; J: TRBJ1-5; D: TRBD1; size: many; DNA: TGCAGTGCTAGAGTTGCAGGGGGCAGGAGAAACCATCAGCCCCAGCATTTT; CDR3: CSARVAGGRRNHQPQHF
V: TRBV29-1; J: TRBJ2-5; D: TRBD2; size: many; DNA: TGCAGCGGACGTAGTGTGGCGGGGGGGCCGAGGGAGTACTTC; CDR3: CSGRSVAGGPREYF
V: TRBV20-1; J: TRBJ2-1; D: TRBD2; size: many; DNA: TGCAGTGCTAGTAGTCTAGCGGGGCACAATGAGCAGTTCTTC; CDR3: CSASSLAGHNEQFF
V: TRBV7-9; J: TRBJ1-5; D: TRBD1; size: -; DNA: TGTGCCAGCAGCCAGACAGGGGCGGGTCAGCCCCAGCATTTT; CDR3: CASSQTGAGQPQHF
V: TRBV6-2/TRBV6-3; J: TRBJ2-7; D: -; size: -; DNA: TGTGCCAGCACCACAGGGGGACTAGCCTACGAGCAGTACTTC; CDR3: CASTTGGLAYEQYF
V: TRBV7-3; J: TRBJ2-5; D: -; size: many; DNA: TGTGCCAGCAGCGCTTCGACTCAAGAGACCCAGTACTTC; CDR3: CASSASTQETQYF
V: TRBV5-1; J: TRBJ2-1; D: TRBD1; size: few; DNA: TGCGCCAGCAGTGAACCGGGACAGGGGCTGGACAATGAGCAGTTCTTC; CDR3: CASSEPGQGLDNEQFF
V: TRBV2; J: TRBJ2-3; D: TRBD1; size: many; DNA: TGTGCCAGCAGCGGGACAGGGGGATGGTCAGATACGCAGTATTTT; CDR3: CASSGTGGWSDTQYF